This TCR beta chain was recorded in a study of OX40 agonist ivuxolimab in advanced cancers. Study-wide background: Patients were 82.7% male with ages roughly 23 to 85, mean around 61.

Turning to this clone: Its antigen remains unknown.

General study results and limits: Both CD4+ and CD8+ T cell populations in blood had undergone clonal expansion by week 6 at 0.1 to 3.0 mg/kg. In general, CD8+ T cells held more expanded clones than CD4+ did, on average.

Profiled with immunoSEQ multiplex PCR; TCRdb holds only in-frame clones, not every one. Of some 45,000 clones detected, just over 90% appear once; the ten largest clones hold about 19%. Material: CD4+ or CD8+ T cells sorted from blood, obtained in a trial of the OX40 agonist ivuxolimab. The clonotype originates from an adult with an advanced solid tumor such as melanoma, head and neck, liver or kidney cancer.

Here the CDR3 reads CASSLNGEETQYF. In nucleotides, the CDR3 is TGTGCCAGCAGCTTGAACGGAGAAGAGACCCAGTACTTC. The chain has TRBV5-6 and TRBJ2-5, with no clear D. Germline CDR1 reads SGHDT; CDR2 reads YYEEEE. The CDR3 covers 13 residues. Trimming pared 1 base from V and 3 bases from J, leaving 7 bases between.